This T cell receptor beta chain was profiled in a study of blood T cell repertoires in COVID-19 (dated by TCRdb to 2018 to 2021). Regarding the research as a whole: Samples from collaborators originated in the United States, Italy and Spain and spanned both the acute and convalescent phases of COVID-19. A freely available public database, intended as a resource for researchers studying the immune response to SARS-CoV-2, is where the repertoires were released. The samples were drawn from two sources: the first 160 participants of the ongoing ImmuneRACE study, and over 950 subjects contributed by 6 global collaborators. The sample metadata nearly always contained a de-identified subject ID, COVID-19 status, age in years and sex. HLA class I and class II types, where available, came from metadata supplied by the sample provider rather than from assay-based typing. The prospective study material was composed of cDNA or gDNA derived from T cells, B-cell-depleted T cells, or PBMCs. The dataset comprised deeply sampled blood TCRbeta repertoires from subjects exposed to, actively infected with, or recovered from COVID-19.

Sequences SGHTA (CDR1) and FQGNSA (CDR2) are obtained from the germline V gene. V trim: 1 base; J trim: 3 bases; unmatched bases: 5. The CDR3 goes from the cysteine to the phenylalanine over 16 residues. The entry retains the CDR3 DNA only, 48 bases that are in frame from base 1. On the study overall, not on this receptor specifically: Clinical and demographic metadata were provided uncurated, with the amount varying by source and participant.

This clone has just one count. It lacks a known antigen. Per-base quality was not reported, and no clone a single base away is much larger than it. Participants in the prospective study were enrolled through a virtual design, were aged roughly 18 to 100 years, and lived in about two dozen United States geographic areas. Cohort assignment in the prospective study relied on participant-reported clinical history from a screening survey and a study questionnaire. Recovered participants in ImmuneRACE Cohort 3 were defined as having two consecutive negative NP/OP PCR tests, clearance from a healthcare professional, or resolution of symptoms. Mobile phlebotomists in the prospective study collected whole blood, serum and a nasopharyngeal or oropharyngeal swab from every participant. Additional blood draws and questionnaires over a 2-month period could optionally be provided by prospective study participants. Blood samples from the prospective study were shipped frozen or at room temperature prior to DNA extraction.

The immunoSEQ Assay, a bias-controlled multiplex PCR, was used to amplify TCRbeta CDR3 regions from genomic DNA. The original pipeline was this. Within the assay, amplification of reference gene primers was used to estimate how many nucleated cells each sample contained. To quantify the absolute abundance of each unique TCRbeta CDR3 rearrangement, sequence reads were collapsed and filtered. Productive Simpson clonality was computed per sample as the square root of Simpson's diversity index over productive rearrangements. Here the immuneACCESS table is served through TCRdb, limited to in-frame sequences with V and J called. Missing clones are a known gap in these copies; in checked studies unresolved V genes cover under half, and the rest lacks a known reason. The V and J calls and clone size come from that table; D and trimming were worked out from the DNA. A total of fewer than 250,000 clones appear in this sample, less than 85% of them only once. The ten biggest clones cover around 3.5% of the sample.

Sequenced: PBMCs or T cells enriched from blood (not recorded which). The origin of this receptor is a woman in her 30s who had recovered from COVID-19. The V gene is TRBV7-2 and the J gene is TRBJ2-2; 7 of the junction bases match TRBD2. The CDR3 in this case is CASSLVGGGDTGELFF. The base sequence is TGTGCCAGCAGCTTAGTTGGGGGAGGGGACACCGGGGAGCTGTTTTTT.